A selection of T cell receptor beta chains follows, all from one sample in a study of cytomegalovirus exposure and HLA in healthy donors. Generated by immunoSEQ multiplex PCR, the TCRdb table keeps only in-frame clones and is missing some. The sample lists just under 250,000 clones; roughly 80% were seen once. Sequencing input: PBMCs. All receptors come from a woman aged 40 to 55 in good health and CMV-seropositive. The CDR3 runs from the conserved cysteine through the conserved F or W. Each record gives: D gene, J gene, clone size, V gene, CDR3 protein, CDR3 DNA. A D gene is named only where the DNA matches it firmly. Expanded clones get a size class; other rows say once, few or many, or leave the size out.

TRBD1 | TRBJ2-7 | few | TRBV29-1 | CSVAETGGGEQYF | TGCAGCGTTGCGGAGACAGGGGGCGGCGAGCAGTACTTC
. | TRBJ1-4 | . | TRBV9 | CASSPPDEKLFF | TGTGCCAGCAGCCCACCGGATGAAAAACTGTTTTTT
TRBD1 | TRBJ1-2 | . | TRBV25-1 | CASSDRGRYGYTF | TGTGCCAGCTCTGACAGGGGGCGGTATGGCTACACCTTC
. | TRBJ1-6 | few | TRBV6-5 | CASSPQRSSPLHF | TGTGCCAGCAGCCCCCAGAGGAGCTCACCCCTCCACTTT
. | TRBJ1-3 | . | TRBV6-8 | CASPQTEPLETDSGNTIYF | TGTGCCAGCCCCCAGACAGAACCGCTAGAAACTGACTCTGGAAACACCATATATTTT
. | TRBJ1-2 | . | TRBV7-9 | CASSLAPTDYGYTF | TGTGCCAGCAGCTTAGCTCCCACTGACTATGGCTACACCTTC
TRBD2 | TRBJ2-1 | . | TRBV15 | CATSRVRGGGPYNEQFF | TGTGCCACCAGCAGAGTAAGGGGCGGGGGACCTTACAATGAGCAGTTCTTC
TRBD1 | TRBJ2-1 | . | TRBV4-1 | CASSGRDRHNEQFF | TGCGCCAGCAGCGGGCGGGACAGGCACAATGAGCAGTTCTTC
TRBD1 | TRBJ2-4 | . | TRBV7-3 | CASSLSPGTGNIQYF | TGTGCCAGCAGCTTAAGTCCCGGGACAGGGAACATTCAGTACTTC
. | TRBJ1-1 | . | TRBV20-1 | CSASRGTEAFF | TGCAGTGCTAGTCGGGGCACTGAAGCTTTCTTT
TRBD1 | TRBJ1-1 | . | TRBV30 | CAWMTGINTEAFF | TGTGCCTGGATGACAGGGATTAACACTGAAGCTTTCTTT
TRBD1 | TRBJ2-7 | . | TRBV11-1 | CASSSPGQVPYEQYF | TGTGCCAGCAGCTCACCGGGACAGGTCCCCTACGAGCAGTACTTC
. | TRBJ2-1 | . | TRBV7-2 | CASSLGYAREQFF | TGTGCCAGCAGCTTGGGCTACGCAAGAGAGCAGTTCTTC
. | TRBJ2-7 | . | TRBV9 | CASSVVGEGYEQYF | TGTGCCAGCAGCGTAGTGGGTGAGGGCTACGAGCAGTACTTC
. | TRBJ2-1 | . | TRBV5-6 | CAGSLGRSGEQFF | TGTGCCGGCAGCCTGGGACGGAGTGGGGAGCAGTTCTTC
TRBD1 | TRBJ2-7 | . | TRBV7-9 | CSSSLPGQGYEQYF | TGTTCCAGCAGCCTACCGGGACAGGGATACGAGCAGTACTTC
. | TRBJ1-1 | . | TRBV19 | CASSPRGGSSTEAFF | TGTGCCAGTAGTCCACGTGGGGGGTCCAGCACTGAAGCTTTCTTT
TRBD1 | TRBJ2-1 | . | TRBV29-1 | CSVATGVYNEQFF | TGCAGCGTCGCGACAGGGGTTTACAATGAGCAGTTCTTC
. | TRBJ2-7 | . | TRBV9 | CASSPPNGGEQYF | TGTGCCAGCAGCCCCCCTAACGGGGGCGAGCAGTACTTC
. | TRBJ2-7 | . | TRBV9 | CASSVAPVSYEQYF | TGTGCCAGCAGCGTAGCACCAGTCTCCTACGAGCAGTACTTC
TRBD2 | TRBJ2-7 | . | TRBV10-3 | CAISDRRTSGRFYEQYF | TGTGCCATCAGTGACCGACGGACTAGCGGGAGGTTTTACGAGCAGTACTTC
. | TRBJ1-3 | . | TRBV6-4 | CASTGEGTGNTIYF | TGTGCCTCCACGGGAGAAGGTACTGGAAACACCATATATTTT
TRBD2 | TRBJ2-5 | . | TRBV5-6 | CASSRTSGGLQETQYF | TGTGCCAGCAGCCGGACTAGCGGGGGACTACAAGAGACCCAGTACTTC